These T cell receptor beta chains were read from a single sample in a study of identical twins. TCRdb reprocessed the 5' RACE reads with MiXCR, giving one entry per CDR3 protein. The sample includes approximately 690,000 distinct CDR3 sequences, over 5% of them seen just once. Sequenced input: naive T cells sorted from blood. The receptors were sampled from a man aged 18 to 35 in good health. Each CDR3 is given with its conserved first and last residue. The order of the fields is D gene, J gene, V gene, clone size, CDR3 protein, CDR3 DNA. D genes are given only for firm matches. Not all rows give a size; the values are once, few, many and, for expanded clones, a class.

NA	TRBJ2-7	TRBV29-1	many	CSVVGGTQSYEQYF	TGCAGCGTTGTCGGGGGAACCCAATCCTACGAGCAGTACTTC
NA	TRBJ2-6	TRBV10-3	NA	CAISESKGSAGANVLTF	TGTGCCATCAGTGAGTCGAAGGGTTCTGCTGGGGCCAACGTCCTGACTTTC
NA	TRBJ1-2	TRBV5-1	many	CASSLDQGGYGYTF	TGCGCCAGCAGCTTGGATCAGGGCGGCTATGGCTACACCTTC
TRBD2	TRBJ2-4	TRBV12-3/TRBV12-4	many	CASRPSGLAKNIQYF	TGTGCCAGCAGACCTAGCGGACTAGCCAAAAACATTCAGTACTTC
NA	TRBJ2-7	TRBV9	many	CASSDGPSPYEQYF	TGTGCCAGCAGCGACGGACCCTCCCCCTACGAGCAGTACTTC
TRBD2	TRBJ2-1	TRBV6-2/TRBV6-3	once	CASSSGTSGSVQFF	TGTGCCAGCAGTAGCGGGACTAGCGGGAGCGTACAGTTCTTC
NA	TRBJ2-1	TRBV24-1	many	CATSGSDWNEQFF	TGTGCCACCAGTGGGAGCGATTGGAATGAGCAGTTCTTC
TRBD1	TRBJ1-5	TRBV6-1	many	CATQGADNQPQHF	TGTGCCACTCAGGGGGCCGACAATCAGCCCCAGCATTTT
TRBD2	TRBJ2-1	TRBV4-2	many	CASSQAGAGVNEQFF	TGTGCCAGCAGCCAAGCCGGGGCGGGAGTAAATGAGCAGTTCTTC
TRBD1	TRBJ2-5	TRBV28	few	CASNPPGQGARGTQYF	TGTGCCAGCAATCCCCCCGGACAGGGGGCTAGGGGGACCCAGTACTTC
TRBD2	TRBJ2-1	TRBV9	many	CASSALAGGTQFF	TGTGCCAGCAGCGCTCTAGCGGGAGGGACGCAGTTCTTC
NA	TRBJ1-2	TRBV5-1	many	CASSLDRNNYGYTF	TGCGCCAGCAGCTTGGATCGGAATAACTATGGCTACACCTTC
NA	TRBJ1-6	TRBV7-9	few	CASSLFGSRGFSPLHF	TGTGCCAGCAGCTTATTTGGGAGCAGGGGCTTTTCACCCCTCCACTTT
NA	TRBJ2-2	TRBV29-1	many	CSFQGRGELFF	TGCAGCTTTCAGGGACGAGGGGAGCTGTTTTTT
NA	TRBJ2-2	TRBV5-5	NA	CASSLFAGWNTGELFF	TGTGCCAGCAGCTTGTTTGCGGGATGGAACACCGGGGAGCTGTTTTTT
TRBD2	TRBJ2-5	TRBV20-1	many	CSASREDGTQYF	TGCAGTGCTTCCCGGGAGGATGGGACCCAGTACTTC
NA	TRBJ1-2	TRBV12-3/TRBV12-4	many	CASSLRPGAEANYGYTF	TGTGCCAGCAGCCTACGCCCGGGGGCGGAGGCCAACTATGGCTACACCTTC
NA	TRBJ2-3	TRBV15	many	CATSREGGGSTDTQYF	TGTGCCACCAGCAGAGAGGGTGGCGGGAGCACAGATACGCAGTATTTT
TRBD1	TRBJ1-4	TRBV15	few	CATTRSRGQDEKLFF	TGTGCCACCACACGGTCCAGGGGGCAAGATGAAAAACTGTTTTTT
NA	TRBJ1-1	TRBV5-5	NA	CASSTVVATGKNTEAFF	TGTGCCAGCAGCACCGTGGTGGCGACAGGCAAGAACACTGAAGCTTTCTTT
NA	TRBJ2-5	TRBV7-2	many	CASSRPKETQYF	TGTGCCAGCAGCCGTCCGAAGGAGACCCAGTACTTC